These T cell receptor beta chains were read from a single sample in a study of cytomegalovirus exposure and HLA in healthy donors. Repertoires were generated with immunoSEQ multiplex PCR, while TCRdb's copy carries only in-frame clones and drops some. The table records 210,000 or so clones, about 83% of them present only once. Input material: PBMCs. Source of these receptors: a girl under 18 in good health and CMV-seronegative. The conserved cysteine and the conserved F or W are not part of the CDR3 here. A D gene is named only where the DNA matches it firmly.

d_gene: TRBD1
len: 12
j_gene: TRBJ1-1
v_gene: TRBV18
CDR3aa: ASSRTGSNTEAF

d_gene: TRBD1
len: 13
j_gene: TRBJ2-1
v_gene: TRBV5-1
CDR3aa: ASSPKQGGWYEQF

d_gene: TRBD1
len: 15
j_gene: TRBJ1-4
v_gene: TRBV13
CDR3aa: ASSLGQGSATNEKLF

d_gene: TRBD2
len: 16
j_gene: TRBJ2-3
v_gene: TRBV5-8
CDR3aa: ASSLGSRLAGATDTQY

d_gene: TRBD2
len: 13
j_gene: TRBJ2-3
v_gene: TRBV6-5
CDR3aa: ASRVWRGSTDTQY

d_gene: TRBD1
len: 12
j_gene: TRBJ1-2
v_gene: TRBV5-1
CDR3aa: ASSPGTGGYGYT

d_gene: TRBD1
len: 12
j_gene: TRBJ1-2
v_gene: TRBV28
CDR3aa: ASSLPGQSYGYT

d_gene: -
len: 11
j_gene: TRBJ1-6
v_gene: TRBV28
CDR3aa: ASTDTISTPLH

d_gene: -
len: 13
j_gene: TRBJ2-7
v_gene: TRBV18
CDR3aa: ASSSEAGISYEQY

d_gene: TRBD1
len: 12
j_gene: TRBJ1-4
v_gene: TRBV7-2
CDR3aa: ASSLDRSNEKLF

d_gene: TRBD2
len: 13
j_gene: TRBJ2-1
v_gene: TRBV28
CDR3aa: ASSGLAGVYNEQF

d_gene: TRBD2
len: 13
j_gene: TRBJ2-1
v_gene: TRBV2
CDR3aa: ASFPASGSYNEQF

d_gene: TRBD2
len: 15
j_gene: TRBJ2-1
v_gene: TRBV19
CDR3aa: ASSGRVLAGPKNEQF

d_gene: -
len: 11
j_gene: TRBJ2-7
v_gene: TRBV2
CDR3aa: ASGRIRGYEQY

d_gene: -
len: 13
j_gene: TRBJ1-2
v_gene: TRBV11-2
CDR3aa: ASSQNLPGNYGYT

d_gene: -
len: 11
j_gene: TRBJ1-2
v_gene: TRBV7-2
CDR3aa: ASSQGPSEGYT

d_gene: TRBD2
len: 15
j_gene: TRBJ2-2
v_gene: TRBV27
CDR3aa: ASSSPILAGITGELF

d_gene: -
len: 10
j_gene: TRBJ1-2
v_gene: TRBV29-1
CDR3aa: SVEKQGDGYT

d_gene: TRBD2
len: 13
j_gene: TRBJ2-7
v_gene: TRBV7-9
CDR3aa: ASSDQGLAASEQY

d_gene: -
len: 11
j_gene: TRBJ2-1
v_gene: TRBV7-3
CDR3aa: ASSPDSYNEQF

d_gene: TRBD1
len: 11
j_gene: TRBJ1-4
v_gene: TRBV6-5
CDR3aa: ASTTTGREKLF

d_gene: -
len: 12
j_gene: TRBJ2-6
v_gene: TRBV7-9
CDR3aa: ASSYNGEGNVLT

d_gene: TRBD1
len: 13
j_gene: TRBJ1-6
v_gene: TRBV5-1
CDR3aa: ASSLNTGGNSPLH

d_gene: -
len: 12
j_gene: TRBJ1-1
v_gene: TRBV5-6
CDR3aa: ASSFGQLNTEAV

d_gene: -
len: 14
j_gene: TRBJ1-5
v_gene: TRBV19
CDR3aa: ASSIEWQEGSQPQH

d_gene: -
len: 13
j_gene: TRBJ2-7
v_gene: TRBV12-2
CDR3aa: ASRPLLDRTYEQY

d_gene: -
len: 12
j_gene: TRBJ1-2
v_gene: TRBV5-6
CDR3aa: ASSLVSGNYGYT

d_gene: -
len: 10
j_gene: TRBJ1-5
v_gene: TRBV7-9
CDR3aa: ASSLDQGSQH

d_gene: -
len: 14
j_gene: TRBJ2-7
v_gene: TRBV28
CDR3aa: ASSLRQVGSYYEQY

d_gene: TRBD1
len: 13
j_gene: TRBJ2-5
v_gene: TRBV5-1
CDR3aa: ASSLDTGGAKTQY

d_gene: -
len: 11
j_gene: TRBJ1-4
v_gene: TRBV28
CDR3aa: ASRRQFNEKLF

d_gene: TRBD1
len: 12
j_gene: TRBJ1-2
v_gene: TRBV7-2
CDR3aa: ASSLEGRGLGYT

d_gene: -
len: 12
j_gene: TRBJ1-3
v_gene: TRBV6-6
CDR3aa: ASSFKMSGNTIY

d_gene: TRBD2
len: 17
j_gene: TRBJ2-3
v_gene: TRBV27
CDR3aa: ASSFSGTSGALSTDTQY

d_gene: -
len: 11
j_gene: TRBJ2-3
v_gene: TRBV6-1
CDR3aa: ASRHNSGHAQY

d_gene: TRBD2
len: 13
j_gene: TRBJ2-5
v_gene: TRBV6-5
CDR3aa: ASSYLSGGGETQY

d_gene: -
len: 14
j_gene: TRBJ2-2
v_gene: TRBV5-1
CDR3aa: ASSLGTLLPTGELF

d_gene: TRBD2
len: 12
j_gene: TRBJ2-3
v_gene: TRBV28
CDR3aa: ASSLAGGTDTQY

d_gene: -
len: 13
j_gene: TRBJ1-1
v_gene: TRBV27
CDR3aa: ASSSRQVLNTEAF

d_gene: -
len: 12
j_gene: TRBJ2-2
v_gene: TRBV7-7
CDR3aa: ASSLGSSTGELF

d_gene: TRBD2
len: 13
j_gene: TRBJ2-1
v_gene: TRBV14
CDR3aa: ASSPHRTSGNEQF

d_gene: TRBD2
len: 13
j_gene: TRBJ2-1
v_gene: TRBV10-1
CDR3aa: ASSEGSSGRDEQF

d_gene: TRBD1
len: 13
j_gene: TRBJ1-2
v_gene: TRBV5-6
CDR3aa: ASSFRDRAGYGYT

d_gene: -
len: 13
j_gene: TRBJ1-3
v_gene: TRBV7-2
CDR3aa: ASSRVGSSGNTIY

d_gene: -
len: 11
j_gene: -
v_gene: TRBV5-6
CDR3aa: ASHGVWDNEQY

d_gene: TRBD1
len: 14
j_gene: TRBJ1-2
v_gene: TRBV28
CDR3aa: ASSLTGQGDIYGYT

d_gene: TRBD2
len: 15
j_gene: TRBJ2-1
v_gene: TRBV10-1
CDR3aa: ASSESAGLAGYNEQF

d_gene: -
len: 12
j_gene: TRBJ2-2
v_gene: TRBV4-3
CDR3aa: ASSLDRNTGELF